This T cell receptor beta chain emerged from a study of blood T cell repertoires in COVID-19. Across the study: Samples came from the United States, Italy and Spain, spanning acute and convalescent COVID-19.

Produced via immunoSEQ multiplex PCR; TCRdb's table is partial and in-frame only. The sample gives approximately 430,000 clones, around 86% of which show up once; under 1.5% is in the top ten. The germline V and J ends were trimmed by 1 base and 2 bases, with 9 bases remaining between them. The germline V gene has CDR1 MGHRA and CDR2 YSYEKL. The CDR3 has 14 amino acids. Sequencing was performed on peripheral blood. The chain recombines TRBV4-1 with TRBJ2-7, with D possibly being TRBD1 (5 bases). The receptor was isolated from a woman in her 30s with active or convalescent COVID-19. This CDR3 is CASSQGLGAYEQYF. In DNA, the CDR3 is TGCGCCAGCAGCCAAGGCTTAGGGGCCTACGAGCAGTACTTC.